A selection of T cell receptor beta chains follows, all from one sample in a study of metastatic and nonmetastatic thyroid tumors. TCRdb reprocessed the PCR reads via MiXCR. The sample includes approximately 22,000 clones, around 15% of them seen just once. The sequenced sample consisted of blood. The source is a female donor with papillary thyroid cancer or a benign thyroid nodule (not recorded which). Some clones in this sample may be carry-over from other donors' samples. CDR3s include the opening cysteine and the closing phenylalanine or tryptophan. Fields, in order: D gene, J gene, clone size, V gene, CDR3 protein. D genes are given only for firm matches. Where a row states a size, it is once, few, many or the class of an expanded clone; other rows omit it.

- | TRBJ2-7 | many | TRBV9 | CASSASGTELFWEQYF
- | TRBJ2-7 | few | TRBV7-9 | CASSPTSYEQYF
TRBD1 | TRBJ2-7 | many | TRBV10-3 | CAAARFQGEADF
TRBD1 | TRBJ1-2 | many | TRBV28 | CASRGTGADGYTF
TRBD2 | TRBJ2-5 | many | TRBV27 | CASSFPTSGGREETQYF
- | TRBJ1-2 | many | TRBV5-5 | CASSPALEGHYGYTF
TRBD1 | TRBJ1-1 | many | TRBV2 | CASTRQGLNTEAFF
TRBD1 | TRBJ1-6 | - | TRBV12-3/TRBV12-4 | CASSSPSTGENSPLHF
- | TRBJ1-5 | many | TRBV20-1 | CSARDDAGLHNQPQHF
TRBD1 | TRBJ2-7 | few | TRBV6-2/TRBV6-3 | CASRRPGQGVYF
TRBD1 | TRBJ1-1 | many | TRBV10-3 | CAISEFQGASTEAFF
TRBD1 | TRBJ2-2 | many | TRBV7-9 | CASSPTHGTGPGELFF
TRBD2 | TRBJ2-3 | many | TRBV6-1 | CASIGTSGIGSDTQYF
TRBD1 | TRBJ1-6 | medium-sized | TRBV2 | CASRRQGASTPLHF
- | TRBJ2-7 | many | TRBV20-1 | CSAQGRGLYEQYF
TRBD2 | TRBJ2-1 | many | TRBV28 | CASREPGLGANNEQFF
- | TRBJ1-5 | many | TRBV4-1 | CASSQTVPGFRNRPQHF
- | TRBJ2-4 | many | TRBV3-1 | CASSLNIANIQYF
TRBD1 | TRBJ1-5 | - | TRBV11-1 | CASSVGTGHNQPQHF
- | TRBJ2-6 | many | TRBV20-1 | CSAAQGEVSGANVLTF
- | TRBJ2-4 | many | TRBV14 | CASSPTGAKNIQYF
TRBD1 | TRBJ2-1 | many | TRBV5-1 | CASSLGGGPSSYNEQFF
TRBD1 | TRBJ2-3 | many | TRBV7-7 | CASSPRTGWSDTQYF
TRBD2 | TRBJ2-7 | many | TRBV20-1 | CSAQDRGTNVTYEQYF
TRBD1 | TRBJ1-1 | few | TRBV6-5 | CASSYPGTGVPGVTEAFF
- | TRBJ1-2 | many | TRBV7-9 | CASSSFDSYGYTF
- | TRBJ2-5 | many | TRBV2 | CASSETGPGSKETQYF
- | TRBJ2-1 | many | TRBV20-1 | CSAPPGLLNEQFF
- | TRBJ1-5 | many | TRBV20-1 | CSARGDRNQPQHF
TRBD2 | TRBJ2-4 | many | TRBV27 | CASGETSGNARGDIQYF
- | TRBJ2-5 | medium-sized | TRBV3-1 | CASSLTAGETQYF
TRBD2 | TRBJ2-2 | - | TRBV29-1 | CSVDTGTSGRAGTTELFF
- | TRBJ2-7 | once | TRBV20-1 | CSARDSWRASSYEQYF
TRBD1 | TRBJ2-5 | many | TRBV7-9 | CASKQDRVGGETQYF
- | TRBJ1-1 | many | TRBV5-1 | CASSSLPTWEEAFF
- | TRBJ1-1 | many | TRBV9 | CASSVGGDTEAFF
- | TRBJ2-4 | many | TRBV20-1 | CSARDWGSEKNIQYF
- | TRBJ2-7 | - | TRBV11-2 | CASSLRVSYEQYF
- | TRBJ1-5 | - | TRBV6-1 | CASKGREEQPQHF
TRBD1 | TRBJ2-7 | many | TRBV9 | CASSVVGQGTGEQYF
- | TRBJ2-5 | many | TRBV20-1 | CSARGRNHATQYF
- | TRBJ2-7 | many | TRBV28 | CASSLSPGSYEQHF
- | TRBJ1-1 | many | TRBV28 | CASSFLGDNTEAFF
TRBD1 | TRBJ1-1 | - | TRBV20-1 | CSAADRGNTEAFF